This T cell receptor (beta chain) was identified during a study of T cells in Graves' hyperthyroidism and ophthalmopathy. CDR3 length equals 14 residues. V lost 4 bases and J lost 6, with 12 bases in between. Researchers amplified the TCR beta CDR3 regions from RNA transcripts. Researchers ran a first-round RT-PCR on the TCR CDR3 using the HTBI primer set. TCRdb itself ran the multiplex PCR reads through MiXCR, one entry per CDR3 protein. The data show 550,000 to 800,000 distinct CDR3 sequences, roughly 17% seen once. In this sample, this clonotype turned up a few times. The source is a man over 45 with Graves' hyperthyroidism. The sample was blood. The rearrangement joins TRBV12-3 or TRBV12-4 to TRBJ2-2; a possible D gene is TRBD1 (5 bases). The CDR3: CASSSGYRAGELFF. CDR3 nucleotide sequence: TGTGCCAGCAGTTCAGGGTATCGCGCCGGGGAGCTGTTTTTT.